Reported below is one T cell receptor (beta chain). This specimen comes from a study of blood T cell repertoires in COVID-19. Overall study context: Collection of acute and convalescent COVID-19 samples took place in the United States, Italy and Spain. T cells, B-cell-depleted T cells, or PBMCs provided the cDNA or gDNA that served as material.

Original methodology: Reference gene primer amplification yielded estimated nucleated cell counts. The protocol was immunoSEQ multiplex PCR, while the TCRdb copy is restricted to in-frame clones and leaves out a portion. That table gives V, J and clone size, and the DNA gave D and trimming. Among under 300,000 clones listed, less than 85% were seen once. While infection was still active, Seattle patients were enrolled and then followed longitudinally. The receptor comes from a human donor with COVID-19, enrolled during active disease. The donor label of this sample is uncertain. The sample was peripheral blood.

The CDR3 region has the DNA TGTGCCAGCAGCAGTAGTAAGTGGAGGTCGCCTTTT. Amino acids: CASSSSKWRSPF. The chain is built from TRBV21-1 and TRBJ2-3; TRBD2, the table's D call, was not compared with the DNA. TRBV21-1 represents a pseudogene. CDR3 length: 12 amino acids.